The rows below give T cell receptor beta chains drawn from one sample of a study of control samples from healthy donors and cancer patients. Assay: immunoSEQ multiplex PCR; the TCRdb copy retains only in-frame clones and omits some. The sample has 95,000 to 150,000 clones, more than 85% seen once; the top ten hold 6% to 8.5%. The sample taken for sequencing was blood. The receptor set was obtained from a woman aged 18-35 years in good health. The CDR3 runs from the conserved cysteine through the conserved F or W. The D gene is left open where the match is weak. Where a row states a size, it is once, few, many or the class of an expanded clone; other rows omit it.

clone_size: NA; v_call: TRBV19; j_call: TRBJ1-1; d_call: NA; cdr3_nt: TGTGCCAGTAGTAGAGAGGGAGAAGCTTTCTTT; cdr3_aa: CASSREGEAFF
clone_size: NA; v_call: TRBV27; j_call: TRBJ1-2; d_call: TRBD1; cdr3_nt: TGTGCCAGCAGTGGACAGGGTTTCGGCTACACCTTC; cdr3_aa: CASSGQGFGYTF
clone_size: NA; v_call: TRBV6-5; j_call: TRBJ2-7; d_call: NA; cdr3_nt: TGTGCCAGCAGTTACGGGGGGACCTCCTCCTACGAGCAGTACTTC; cdr3_aa: CASSYGGTSSYEQYF
clone_size: NA; v_call: TRBV28; j_call: TRBJ2-7; d_call: TRBD1; cdr3_nt: TGTGCCAGCAGTTTAGTACAGGGGGACGAGCAGTACTTC; cdr3_aa: CASSLVQGDEQYF
clone_size: once; v_call: TRBV27; j_call: TRBJ2-7; d_call: NA; cdr3_nt: TGTGCCAGCAGTTGGGGTATCTGGTCTTACGAGCAGTACTTC; cdr3_aa: CASSWGIWSYEQYF
clone_size: NA; v_call: TRBV4-3; j_call: TRBJ2-2; d_call: TRBD2; cdr3_nt: TGCGCCAGCAGCCATGAACTAGCGGGGGGTCTAACCGGGGAGCTGTTTTTT; cdr3_aa: CASSHELAGGLTGELFF
clone_size: NA; v_call: TRBV4-2; j_call: TRBJ2-5; d_call: NA; cdr3_nt: TGTGCCAGCAGCCGTGAGGGTAGGGACTACCAAGAGACCCAGTACTTC; cdr3_aa: CASSREGRDYQETQYF
clone_size: NA; v_call: TRBV5-4; j_call: TRBJ2-1; d_call: TRBD2; cdr3_nt: TGTGCCAGCAGCTTGAGTCTAGCGGGGGGTAATGAGCAGTTCTTC; cdr3_aa: CASSLSLAGGNEQFF
clone_size: NA; v_call: TRBV6-6; j_call: TRBJ2-3; d_call: NA; cdr3_nt: TGTGCCAGCAGTTACCAGGCTAGGGCCTTCACAGATACGCAGTATTTT; cdr3_aa: CASSYQARAFTDTQYF
clone_size: NA; v_call: TRBV29-1; j_call: TRBJ1-1; d_call: TRBD1; cdr3_nt: TGCAGCGTTGAAGGACAGGGCACTGAAGCTTTCTTT; cdr3_aa: CSVEGQGTEAFF
clone_size: NA; v_call: TRBV5-1; j_call: TRBJ2-2; d_call: TRBD1; cdr3_nt: TGCGCCAGCAGCTTGAACAACAGGGGGACGAACACCGGGGAGCTGTTTTTT; cdr3_aa: CASSLNNRGTNTGELFF
clone_size: few; v_call: TRBV27; j_call: TRBJ1-1; d_call: NA; cdr3_nt: TGTGCCAGCAGTTTATCCCGACAGACGCGAAAAGCTTTCTTT; cdr3_aa: CASSLSRQTRKAFF
clone_size: once; v_call: TRBV27; j_call: TRBJ2-7; d_call: NA; cdr3_nt: TGTGCCAGCAGTTTAGGTCTCACCTACGAGCAGTACTTC; cdr3_aa: CASSLGLTYEQYF
clone_size: NA; v_call: TRBV4-1; j_call: TRBJ2-7; d_call: TRBD1; cdr3_nt: TGCGCCAGCAGCCAAATAGGGACAGGCAACTACGAGCAGTACTTC; cdr3_aa: CASSQIGTGNYEQYF
clone_size: NA; v_call: TRBV7-2; j_call: TRBJ1-1; d_call: NA; cdr3_nt: TGTGCCAGCAGCCCCCAGGCCGGGAACACTGAAGCTTTCTTT; cdr3_aa: CASSPQAGNTEAFF
clone_size: NA; v_call: TRBV14; j_call: TRBJ1-2; d_call: NA; cdr3_nt: TGTGCCAGCAGCCAAGATCGCGGTCAGGGAGCTAACTATGGCTACACCTTC; cdr3_aa: CASSQDRGQGANYGYTF
clone_size: NA; v_call: TRBV5-1; j_call: TRBJ2-7; d_call: NA; cdr3_nt: TGCGCCAGCAGCTTGGGTGGGGGGTTGATATCCGAGCAGTACTTC; cdr3_aa: CASSLGGGLISEQYF
clone_size: NA; v_call: TRBV19; j_call: TRBJ1-5; d_call: NA; cdr3_nt: TGTGCCAGTAGTTTGACTCTCGTGGCCCTTAGCAATCAGCCCCAGCATTTT; cdr3_aa: CASSLTLVALSNQPQHF
clone_size: NA; v_call: TRBV19; j_call: TRBJ2-1; d_call: NA; cdr3_nt: TGTGCCAGTAGTATAGGATACCATGAGCAGTTCTTC; cdr3_aa: CASSIGYHEQFF
clone_size: NA; v_call: TRBV19; j_call: TRBJ1-5; d_call: NA; cdr3_nt: TGTGCCAGTAGACAGGGATATCAGCCCCAGCATTTT; cdr3_aa: CASRQGYQPQHF
clone_size: NA; v_call: TRBV28; j_call: TRBJ1-2; d_call: NA; cdr3_nt: TGTGCCAGTGAGACAGATTTCTATGGCTACACCTTC; cdr3_aa: CASETDFYGYTF
clone_size: NA; v_call: TRBV7-8; j_call: TRBJ2-1; d_call: TRBD1; cdr3_nt: TGTGCCAGCAGCTTCTCCAACAGGGGGGATGAGCAGTTCTTC; cdr3_aa: CASSFSNRGDEQFF
clone_size: NA; v_call: TRBV4-3; j_call: TRBJ1-6; d_call: NA; cdr3_nt: TGCGCCAGCAGCCCCCGAATGGATTCACCCCTCCACTTT; cdr3_aa: CASSPRMDSPLHF
clone_size: NA; v_call: TRBV4-2; j_call: TRBJ1-2; d_call: TRBD1; cdr3_nt: TGTGCCAGCAGCCAAGCCCGACAGGGGTTCATTGGCTACACCTTC; cdr3_aa: CASSQARQGFIGYTF
clone_size: NA; v_call: TRBV7-9; j_call: TRBJ2-1; d_call: TRBD2; cdr3_nt: TGTGCCAGCAGCTCCCGGTGGGCGCGGGCGGGAGAGGGTAACAATGAGCAGTTCTTC; cdr3_aa: CASSSRWARAGEGNNEQFF
clone_size: NA; v_call: TRBV3-1/TRBV3-2; j_call: TRBJ2-3; d_call: NA; cdr3_nt: TGTGCCAGCAGCCAAATAAGCGGAAGAGGTGGGACAGATACGCAGTATTTT; cdr3_aa: CASSQISGRGGTDTQYF
clone_size: NA; v_call: TRBV19; j_call: TRBJ1-5; d_call: NA; cdr3_nt: TGTGCCAGGATAAGGGGTCAGCCCCAGCATTTT; cdr3_aa: CARIRGQPQHF
clone_size: NA; v_call: TRBV6-6; j_call: TRBJ2-1; d_call: NA; cdr3_nt: TGTGCCAGCAGCCTCCCTAGTGGCAATGAGCAGTTCTTC; cdr3_aa: CASSLPSGNEQFF
clone_size: NA; v_call: TRBV5-6; j_call: TRBJ2-3; d_call: NA; cdr3_nt: TGTGCCAGCAGCTCATGGGCGGGGAGTAATACGCAGTATTTT; cdr3_aa: CASSSWAGSNTQYF
clone_size: once; v_call: TRBV5-1; j_call: TRBJ1-6; d_call: NA; cdr3_nt: TGCGCCAGCAGCCCCACAGGGCAGAATTCACCCCTCCACTTT; cdr3_aa: CASSPTGQNSPLHF
clone_size: NA; v_call: TRBV7-2; j_call: TRBJ2-7; d_call: NA; cdr3_nt: TGTGCCAGCAGCCCCCGGCTGGGCGAGCAGTACTTC; cdr3_aa: CASSPRLGEQYF
clone_size: NA; v_call: TRBV7-2; j_call: TRBJ2-1; d_call: NA; cdr3_nt: TGTGCCAGCAGCTTAGTTAGTGGGACTGATACCTACAATGAGCAGTTCTTC; cdr3_aa: CASSLVSGTDTYNEQFF
clone_size: NA; v_call: TRBV7-7; j_call: TRBJ2-7; d_call: NA; cdr3_nt: TGTGCTAGCAGCTTAGGGCCGACGAGCTCCTACGAGCAGTACTTC; cdr3_aa: CASSLGPTSSYEQYF
clone_size: NA; v_call: TRBV7-3; j_call: TRBJ2-1; d_call: NA; cdr3_nt: TGTGCCAGCAGCTTCCCCACCCCGAGTGAGCAGTTCTTC; cdr3_aa: CASSFPTPSEQFF
clone_size: NA; v_call: TRBV6-2/TRBV6-3; j_call: TRBJ2-3; d_call: TRBD2; cdr3_nt: TGTGCCAGCAGTTCGGGACTAGTGAGCCCCGATGGTACGCAGTATTTT; cdr3_aa: CASSSGLVSPDGTQYF
clone_size: NA; v_call: TRBV28; j_call: TRBJ1-4; d_call: NA; cdr3_nt: TGTGCCAGCAGTTTAAGGAGCCATCTAGAAAAACTGTTTTTT; cdr3_aa: CASSLRSHLEKLFF
clone_size: NA; v_call: TRBV28; j_call: TRBJ2-3; d_call: NA; cdr3_nt: TGTGCCAGTCAAGCCAAGGGGATGAACACAGATACGCAGTATTTT; cdr3_aa: CASQAKGMNTDTQYF
clone_size: few; v_call: TRBV6-1; j_call: TRBJ1-5; d_call: TRBD1; cdr3_nt: TGTGCCAGCCGTGGGACAGGGGGGATCAATAGCAATCAGCCCCAGCATTTT; cdr3_aa: CASRGTGGINSNQPQHF
clone_size: NA; v_call: TRBV28; j_call: TRBJ1-3; d_call: TRBD1; cdr3_nt: TGTGCCAGCAGACCGGGACAGCTCTCTGGAAACACCATATATTTT; cdr3_aa: CASRPGQLSGNTIYF
clone_size: NA; v_call: TRBV7-9; j_call: TRBJ1-4; d_call: NA; cdr3_nt: TGTGCCAGCAGCTTACACGGGACGACTAATGAAAAACTGTTTTTT; cdr3_aa: CASSLHGTTNEKLFF
clone_size: NA; v_call: TRBV10-1; j_call: TRBJ2-1; d_call: TRBD2; cdr3_nt: TGCGCCAGCAGGCGCCTACGGTGTGCGGGAGAGCGGTTGGGTGAGCAGTTCTTC; cdr3_aa: CASRRLRCAGERLGEQFF
clone_size: NA; v_call: TRBV2; j_call: TRBJ2-5; d_call: TRBD2; cdr3_nt: TGTGCCAGCGCCGGGGGGGGAGAGACCCAGTACTTC; cdr3_aa: CASAGGGETQYF
clone_size: NA; v_call: TRBV2; j_call: TRBJ1-2; d_call: NA; cdr3_nt: TGTGCCAGCACCGCTGGTGGCTATGGCTACACCTTC; cdr3_aa: CASTAGGYGYTF
clone_size: NA; v_call: TRBV7-9; j_call: TRBJ1-1; d_call: NA; cdr3_nt: TGTGCTAGCAGCTTAGCCCCGGACGACACTGAAGCTTTCTTT; cdr3_aa: CASSLAPDDTEAFF
clone_size: NA; v_call: TRBV18; j_call: TRBJ1-1; d_call: NA; cdr3_nt: TGTGCCAGCTCACGGGTATCGGAGAACACTGAAGCTTTCTTT; cdr3_aa: CASSRVSENTEAFF
clone_size: few; v_call: TRBV19; j_call: TRBJ2-3; d_call: NA; cdr3_nt: TGTGCCAGTAATCCCCGGTGGGACGCAGATACGCAGTATTTT; cdr3_aa: CASNPRWDADTQYF